One sample yielded the 20 T cell receptor beta chains listed below, sequenced in a study of identifying expanded T cells in peripheral blood. Generated by immunoSEQ multiplex PCR, the TCRdb table keeps only in-frame clones and is missing some. The table lists around 56,000 clones, around 86% of them singletons. The specimen was blood. Receptors originate from a person aged 18 to 69 in good health.

The J gene is TRBJ1-2, the V gene TRBV30; no clear D. The CDR3 contains 13 residues. V lost 3 bases, J lost 4 bases, and 12 bases lay in between. Germline V lookup: CDR1 GTSNPN, CDR2 SVGIG (reference sequence). As DNA, the CDR3 is TGTGCCTGGAGGAAGGGTTTGGGCTATGGCTACACCTTC. Amino acids: CAWRKGLGYGYTF.

The chain employs TRBV29-1 and TRBJ1-2; D is undetermined. V was cut by 7 bases and J by 4 bases, with 13 bases left in between. Germline assignment: CDR1 SQVTM and CDR2 ANQGSEA. This CDR3 has 12 amino acids. CDR3 nucleotide sequence: TGCAGCGCCCACCGCGCCAGCTATGGCTACACCTTC. It yields the protein CSAHRASYGYTF.

This chain connects TRBV6-6 to TRBJ1-1; D uncertain. The CDR3 loop spans 13 amino acids. V dropped 2 bases and J dropped 7 bases, with 11 bases sitting between them. Germline values: CDR1 MNHNY, CDR2 SVGAGI (reference sequence). CDR3 in DNA: TGTGCCAGCAGTTACCTGGCAGTTGGTGAAGCTTTCTTT. This codes for CASSYLAVGEAFF.

V and J are TRBV5-5 and TRBJ2-7, with D possibly matching TRBD1 (5 bases). Germline CDR1 reads SGHKS; CDR2 reads YYEKEE (reference sequence). CDR3 size: 11 residues. Deletions cut 3 bases from V and 7 bases from J, with 8 bases between. The CDR3: CASSSNREQYF. The CDR3 DNA is TGTGCCAGCAGCTCGAACAGGGAGCAGTACTTC. The complete variable domain, with remaining parts taken from reference TRBV5-5 and TRBJ2-7, reads DAGVTQSPTHLIKTRGQQVTLRCSPISGHKSVSWYQQVLGQGPQFIFQYYEKEERGRGNFPDRFSARQFPNYSSELNVNALLLGDSALYLCASSSNREQYFGPGTRLTVT.

The chain carries TRBV5-6 and TRBJ1-4; D not resolved. From germline, CDR1 is SGHDT and CDR2 YYEEEE. There are 15 residues in the CDR3. The ends were cut back, 3 bases at V and 3 bases at J, with 12 bases in the middle. CDR3 DNA sequence: TGTGCCAGCAGCTGGGCCCTGGATCCTAATGAAAAACTGTTTTTT. Amino acids: CASSWALDPNEKLFF.

The chain recombines TRBV6-5 with TRBJ1-4; D unresolved. V was shortened by 3 bases and J by 0 bases, with 5 bases between the two germline ends. Germline values: CDR1 MNHEY, CDR2 SVGAGI. The CDR3 totals 14 residues. The CDR3 region has the DNA TGTGCCAGCAGTTATTCAACAACTAATGAAAAACTGTTTTTT. Translating gives CASSYSTTNEKLFF.

The chain recombines TRBV18 with TRBJ1-1; D gene uncertain. The germline V gene encodes CDR1 KGHSH and CDR2 LQKENI. Between the trimmed V and J ends, which lost 8 bases and 0 bases, there was a span of 22 bases. The CDR3 is 17 residues long. The CDR3 loop reads CASRNRRSGQLNTEAFF. CDR3 sequence (DNA): TGTGCCAGCAGAAACAGACGCAGCGGGCAACTGAACACTGAAGCTTTCTTT.

The chain couples TRBV18 to TRBJ2-3; 9 bases map to TRBD2. The germline CDR1 and CDR2 sequences are KGHSH and LQKENI. The junction had 8 bases not matched to a gene; V was cut back by 5 bases and J by 5 bases. There are 15 residues in the CDR3. The CDR3 bases are TGTGCCAGCTCAATCGCGGGAGGGCCAAGAGATACGCAGTATTTT. It translates to CASSIAGGPRDTQYF.

The chain has TRBV2 and TRBJ1-4; 7 bases map to TRBD1. This CDR3 spans 14 amino acids. Germline V CDR1 and CDR2: SNHLY, FYNNEI. The V and J ends lost 5 bases and 7 bases, in that order; junction bases with no gene match: 7. The CDR3 sequence: CASSQQGWGEKLFF. The CDR3 nucleotides read TGTGCCAGCAGTCAACAGGGGTGGGGTGAAAAACTGTTTTTT.

This clone appeared a single time. The V and J genes are TRBV5-4 and TRBJ2-2; 9 bases agree with TRBD2. The germline CDR1 and CDR2 sequences are SGHNT and YYREEE (reference sequence). This CDR3 comprises 15 residues. V was clipped by 4 bases and J by 3 bases; unmatched bases: 4. CDR3 coding DNA: TGTGCCAGCAGCCGCGGGGGGGCCGACACCGGGGAGCTGTTTTTT. Encoded protein: CASSRGGADTGELFF.

The chain joins TRBV18 to TRBJ1-1, with D uncertain. Germline CDR1 KGHSH, CDR2 LQKENI. The V end lost 3 bases, the J end lost 7 bases, and 12 bases lay between the germline ends. The CDR3 spans 13 residues. CDR3 bases: TGTGCCAGCTCACCCGGTGATCGTGATGAAGCTTTCTTT. Protein sequence: CASSPGDRDEAFF.

The chain recombines TRBV9 with TRBJ2-2; TRBD2 aligns across 10 bases. CDR1 and CDR2 from the germline V gene are SGDLS and YYNGEE. The CDR3 contains 16 residues. V lost 2 bases, J lost 3 bases, and 4 bases stayed unmatched. The DNA of the CDR3 is TGTGCCAGCAGCGTGACCAGCGGGAGGGACACCGGGGAGCTGTTTTTT. This translates into CASSVTSGRDTGELFF.

The rearrangement links TRBV11-2 to TRBJ2-2; no clear D. Between the trimmed V and J ends, which lost 1 base and 0 bases, there was a span of 6 bases. In germline, CDR1 is SGHAT, CDR2 FQNNGV. This CDR3 region has 15 residues. CDR3 sequence reads: CASSLGPANTGELFF. The CDR3 DNA is TGTGCCAGCAGCTTAGGACCAGCGAACACCGGGGAGCTGTTTTTT. Full variable domain (outside the CDR3, taken from reference TRBV11-2 and TRBJ2-2): EAGVAQSPRYKIIEKRQSVAFWCNPISGHATLYWYQQILGQGPKLLIQFQNNGVVDDSQLPKDRFSAERLKGVDSTLKIQPAKLEDSAVYLCASSLGPANTGELFFGEGSRLTVL.

This clone was recorded only once. The chain combines TRBV7-3 with TRBJ2-2; TRBD1 is a possible D gene (5 bases). The CDR3 runs 16 residues. Germline CDR1 is SGHTA and CDR2 is FQGTGA. V shed 4 bases and J shed 0 bases, with 12 bases lying between them. The CDR3 DNA follows: TGTGCCAGCAGCTCCGGACAAGCCGCGAACACCGGGGAGCTGTTTTTT. Translation: CASSSGQAANTGELFF. Variable domain in full (rest from reference TRBV7-3 and TRBJ2-2): GAGVSQTPSNKVTEKGKYVELRCDPISGHTALYWYRQSLGQGPEFLIYFQGTGAADDSGLPNDRFFAVRPEGSVSTLKIQRTERGDSAVYLCASSSGQAANTGELFFGEGSRLTVL.

This chain uses TRBV10-3 with TRBJ2-1, with a possible D match to TRBD1 (5 bases). This CDR3 has 15 amino acids. Germline CDR1 and CDR2: ENHRY and SYGVKD. CDR3 sequence (DNA): TGTGCAACCACAGCCGATACAGGTTTGGCCAATGAGCAGTTCTTC. Its protein is CATTADTGLANEQFF.

This clone was counted a single time. The chain joins TRBV6-1 to TRBJ1-4; the match to TRBD1 covers 7 bases. CDR3 length: 16 residues. Losses at the gene ends were 4 bases for V and 7 bases for J; bases not matched to a gene: 12. The germline V gene has CDR1 MNHNS and CDR2 SASEGT. CDR3 coding DNA: TGTGCCAGCAGTGCCTCCCGAAGGGGGCTACGTGAAAAACTGTTTTTT. Protein sequence: CASSASRRGLREKLFF.

This chain connects TRBV6-5 to TRBJ1-1, with 9 positions matching TRBD1. The ends lost 6 bases at V and 4 bases at J; junction bases unmatched: 6. The CDR3 loop spans 14 amino acids. Germline lookup yields CDR1 MNHEY and CDR2 SVGAGI. The chain's CDR3 is CASRLGQGSTEAFF. The CDR3 DNA is TGTGCCAGCAGACTCGGACAGGGGAGCACTGAAGCTTTCTTT.

J is TRBJ2-5 and V is TRBV5-6; the D gene is possibly TRBD2 (6 bases). Trimming removed 4 bases at V and 5 bases at J, with 21 bases between. CDR1 is SGHDT, CDR2 YYEEEE, per germline. The CDR3 has 16 residues. DNA of the CDR3: TGTGCCAGCAGCCCCATCGGGCTAGCGAGTTTGGAGACCCAGTACTTC. Its translation is CASSPIGLASLETQYF.

This rearrangement joins TRBV2 to TRBJ1-6; D is possibly TRBD1 (6 bases). CDR1 is SNHLY and CDR2 is FYNNEI in the germline V gene. CDR3 length: 14 residues. With 2 bases removed from V and 10 bases from J, the gap between germline ends came to 12 bases. The CDR3 region is CASSELGGRSPLHF. The CDR3 region has the DNA TGTGCCAGCAGTGAATTAGGGGGGAGGTCACCCCTCCACTTT. Full variable domain (rest looked up from reference TRBV2 and TRBJ1-6): EPEVTQTPSHQVTQMGQEVILRCVPISNHLYFYWYRQILGQKVEFLVSFYNNEISEKSEIFDDQFSVERPDGSNFTLKIRSTKLEDSAMYFCASSELGGRSPLHFGNGTRLTVT.

CDR3 coding DNA: TGCGCCAGCAGCCAAGAAAGGGATCGTGGCTACACCTTC. It translates to CASSQERDRGYTF. The chain combines TRBV4-1 with TRBJ1-2; D unclear. This CDR3 contains 13 residues. V lost 0 bases and J 7 bases, leaving 9 bases between the germline ends. Germline V gene data show CDR1 as MGHRA and CDR2 as YSYEKL.